This entry describes one TCR beta chain. The antigen remains undetermined. Profiling relied on immunoSEQ multiplex PCR, and the TCRdb table lists in-frame clones only, not all of them. In the table there are tens of thousands of clones, around 84% of which are singletons. These data originate in a study of T cell responses to AZD1222 COVID-19 vaccine. As for the study in general: Second doses at about 4 or about 12 weeks were pooled.

The CDR3 runs to 15 residues. CDR1 SGHVS and CDR2 FNYEAQ come from the germline V gene. Deletions cut 5 bases from V and 8 bases from J, with 16 bases between. Study-level results: Variant regions that are unmutated are reportedly the target of nearly half of spike-specific TCRs. Recipients of AZD1222 seropositive at baseline numbered only five or six.

This TCR derives from an adult in good health. The V gene is TRBV7-6, the J gene TRBJ1-6; maybe TRBD1 (5 bases). Material: peripheral blood, obtained on day 0 of AZD1222 vaccination. CDR3: CASSQGDLGDSPLHF. The DNA for the CDR3 is TGTGCCAGCAGCCAAGGGGACTTGGGGGATTCACCCCTCCACTTT.